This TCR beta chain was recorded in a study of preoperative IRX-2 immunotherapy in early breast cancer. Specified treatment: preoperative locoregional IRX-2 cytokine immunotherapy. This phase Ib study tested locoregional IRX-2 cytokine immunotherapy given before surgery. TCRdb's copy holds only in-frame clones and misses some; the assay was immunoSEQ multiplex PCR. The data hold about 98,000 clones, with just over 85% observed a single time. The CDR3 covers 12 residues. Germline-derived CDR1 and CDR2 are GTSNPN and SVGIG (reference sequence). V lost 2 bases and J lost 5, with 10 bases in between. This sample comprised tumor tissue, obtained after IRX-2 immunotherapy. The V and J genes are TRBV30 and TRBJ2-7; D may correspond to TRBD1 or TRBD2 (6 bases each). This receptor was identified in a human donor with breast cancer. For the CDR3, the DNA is TGTGCCTGGAGTCAGAGGGGGGACGAGCAGTACTTC. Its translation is CAWSQRGDEQYF.